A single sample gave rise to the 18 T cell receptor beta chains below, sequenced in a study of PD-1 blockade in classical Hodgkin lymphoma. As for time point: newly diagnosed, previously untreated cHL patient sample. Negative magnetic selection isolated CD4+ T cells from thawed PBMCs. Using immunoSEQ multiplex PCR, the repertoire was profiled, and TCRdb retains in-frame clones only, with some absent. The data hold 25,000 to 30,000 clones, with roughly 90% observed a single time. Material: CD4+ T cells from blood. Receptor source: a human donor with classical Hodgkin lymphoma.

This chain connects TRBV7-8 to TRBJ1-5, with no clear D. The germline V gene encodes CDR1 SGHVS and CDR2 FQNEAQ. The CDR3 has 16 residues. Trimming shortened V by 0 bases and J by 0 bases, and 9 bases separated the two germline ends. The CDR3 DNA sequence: TGTGCCAGCAGCTTAGCGTTCGCGGATAGCAATCAGCCCCAGCATTTT. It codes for CASSLAFADSNQPQHF. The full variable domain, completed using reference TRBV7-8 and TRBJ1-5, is GAGVSQSPRYKVAKRGQDVALRCDPISGHVSLFWYQQALGQGPEFLTYFQNEAQLDKSGLPSDRFFAERPEGSVSTLKIQRTQQEDSAVYLCASSLAFADSNQPQHFGDGTRLSIL.

The CDR3 here is CSVAAGGTVYGYTF. CDR3 sequence (DNA): TGCAGCGTTGCGGCAGGGGGCACCGTCTATGGCTACACCTTC. V usage is TRBV29-1 and J usage is TRBJ1-2; 8 bases line up with TRBD1. After removal of 4 bases from V and 4 bases from J, the junction contained 8 bases not matched to a gene. Per germline, CDR1 SQVTM and CDR2 ANQGSEA. The CDR3 is 14 residues long.

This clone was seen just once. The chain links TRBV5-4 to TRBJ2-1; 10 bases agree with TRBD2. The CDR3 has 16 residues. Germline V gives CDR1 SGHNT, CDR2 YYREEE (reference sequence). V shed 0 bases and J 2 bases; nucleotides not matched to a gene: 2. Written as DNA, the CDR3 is TGTGCCAGCAGCTTGGATCTAGCGGGGGCCTACAATGAGCAGTTCTTC. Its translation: CASSLDLAGAYNEQFF.

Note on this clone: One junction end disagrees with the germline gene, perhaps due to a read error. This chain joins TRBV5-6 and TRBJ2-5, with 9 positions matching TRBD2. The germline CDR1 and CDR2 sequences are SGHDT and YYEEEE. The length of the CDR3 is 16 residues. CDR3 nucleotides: TGTGCCAGCAGCTTGGTTTATCAGACCCTTGGTGCGGGAGGGGACTTC. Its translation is CASSLVYQTLGAGGDF. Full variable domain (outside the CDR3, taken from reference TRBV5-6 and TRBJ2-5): DAGVTQSPTHLIKTRGQQVTLRCSPKSGHDTVSWYQQALGQGPQFIFQYYEEEERQRGNFPDRFSGHQFPNYSSELNVNALLLGDSALYLCASSLVYQTLGAGGDFGPGTRLLVL.

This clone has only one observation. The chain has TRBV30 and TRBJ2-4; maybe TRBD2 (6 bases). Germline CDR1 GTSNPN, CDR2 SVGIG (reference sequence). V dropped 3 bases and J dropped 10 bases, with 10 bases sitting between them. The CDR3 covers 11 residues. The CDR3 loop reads CAWRTSFIQYF. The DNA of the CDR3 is TGTGCCTGGAGGACTAGTTTTATTCAGTACTTC.

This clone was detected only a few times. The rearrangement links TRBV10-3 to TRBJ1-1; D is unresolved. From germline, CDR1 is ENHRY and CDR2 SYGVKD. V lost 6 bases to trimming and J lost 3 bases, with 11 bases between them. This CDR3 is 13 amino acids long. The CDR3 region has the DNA TGTGCCATCAGGGATTTATCTGACACTGAAGCTTTCTTT. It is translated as CAIRDLSDTEAFF.

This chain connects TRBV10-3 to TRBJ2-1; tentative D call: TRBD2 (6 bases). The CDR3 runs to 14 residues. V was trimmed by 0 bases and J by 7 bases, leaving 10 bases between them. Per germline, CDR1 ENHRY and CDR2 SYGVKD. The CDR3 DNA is TGTGCCATCAGTGAGTCGAGACTAGTTAATGAGCAGTTCTTC. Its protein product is CAISESRLVNEQFF.

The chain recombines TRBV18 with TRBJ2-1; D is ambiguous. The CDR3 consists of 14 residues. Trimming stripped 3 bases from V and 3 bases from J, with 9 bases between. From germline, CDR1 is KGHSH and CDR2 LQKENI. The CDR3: CASSPSGGYNEQFF. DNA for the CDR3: TGTGCCAGCTCACCCTCGGGCGGCTACAATGAGCAGTTCTTC.

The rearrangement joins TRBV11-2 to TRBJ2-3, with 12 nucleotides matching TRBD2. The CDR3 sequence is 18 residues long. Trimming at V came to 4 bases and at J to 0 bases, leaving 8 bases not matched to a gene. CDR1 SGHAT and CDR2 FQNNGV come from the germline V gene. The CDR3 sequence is CASSSGLAGWTSTDTQYF. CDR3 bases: TGTGCCAGCAGCTCAGGACTAGCGGGATGGACTAGCACAGATACGCAGTATTTT.

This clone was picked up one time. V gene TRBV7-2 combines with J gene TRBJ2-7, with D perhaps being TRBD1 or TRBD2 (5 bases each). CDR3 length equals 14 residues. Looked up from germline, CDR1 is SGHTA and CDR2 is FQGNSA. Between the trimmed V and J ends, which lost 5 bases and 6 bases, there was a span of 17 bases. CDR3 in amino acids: CASSPQGRRGEQYF. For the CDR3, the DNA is TGTGCCAGCAGCCCCCAGGGACGGAGAGGCGAGCAGTACTTC.

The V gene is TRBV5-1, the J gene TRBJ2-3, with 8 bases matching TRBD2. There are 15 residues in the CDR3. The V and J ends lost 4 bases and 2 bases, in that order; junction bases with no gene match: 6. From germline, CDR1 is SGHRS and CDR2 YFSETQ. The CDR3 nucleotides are TGCGCCAGCAGCGTATTAGCGGGGCACACAGATACGCAGTATTTT. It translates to CASSVLAGHTDTQYF. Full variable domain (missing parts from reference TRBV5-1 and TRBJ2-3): KAGVTQTPRYLIKTRGQQVTLSCSPISGHRSVSWYQQTPGQGLQFLFEYFSETQRNKGNFPGRFSGRQFSNSRSEMNVSTLELGDSALYLCASSVLAGHTDTQYFGPGTRLTVL.

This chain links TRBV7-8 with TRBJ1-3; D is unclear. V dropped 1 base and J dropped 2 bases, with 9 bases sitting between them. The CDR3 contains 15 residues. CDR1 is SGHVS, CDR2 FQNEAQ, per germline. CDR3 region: CASSLVVGAGNTIYF. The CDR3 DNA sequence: TGTGCCAGCAGCTTAGTGGTAGGCGCTGGAAACACCATATATTTT.

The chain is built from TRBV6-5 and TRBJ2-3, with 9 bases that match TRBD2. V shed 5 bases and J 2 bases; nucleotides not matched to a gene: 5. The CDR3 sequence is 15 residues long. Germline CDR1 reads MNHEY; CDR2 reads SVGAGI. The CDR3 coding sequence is TGTGCCAGCAGTCTCAGCGGGAGGAACACAGATACGCAGTATTTT. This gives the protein CASSLSGRNTDTQYF.

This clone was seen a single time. This CDR3 reads CASSLGRRAGGMETQYF. In DNA form, the CDR3 reads TGTGCCAGCAGCTTAGGAAGGAGGGCAGGGGGTATGGAGACCCAGTACTTC. This chain joins TRBV7-6 and TRBJ2-5, with D tentatively TRBD1 (7 bases). The CDR3 runs 17 residues. V shed 1 base and J shed 5 bases, with 20 bases lying between them. Looked up from germline, CDR1 is SGHVS and CDR2 is FNYEAQ. Combining the CDR3 with reference TRBV7-6 and TRBJ2-5 gives the whole variable domain GAGVSQSPRYKVTKRGQDVALRCDPISGHVSLYWYRQALGQGPEFLTYFNYEAQQDKSGLPNDRFSAERPEGSISTLTIQRTEQRDSAMYRCASSLGRRAGGMETQYFGPGTRLLVL.

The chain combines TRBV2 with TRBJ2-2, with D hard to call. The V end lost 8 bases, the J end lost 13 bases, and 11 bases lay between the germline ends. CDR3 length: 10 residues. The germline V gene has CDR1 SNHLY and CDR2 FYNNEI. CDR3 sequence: CASGSLRLFF. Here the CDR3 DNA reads TGTGCCAGCGGTTCCCTGAGGCTGTTTTTT.

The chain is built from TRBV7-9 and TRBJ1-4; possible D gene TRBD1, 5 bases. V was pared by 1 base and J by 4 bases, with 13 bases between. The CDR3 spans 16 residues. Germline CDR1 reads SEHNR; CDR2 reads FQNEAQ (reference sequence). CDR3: CASSLGRGEINEKLFF. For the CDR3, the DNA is TGTGCCAGCAGCTTAGGGCGAGGGGAGATTAATGAAAAACTGTTTTTT.

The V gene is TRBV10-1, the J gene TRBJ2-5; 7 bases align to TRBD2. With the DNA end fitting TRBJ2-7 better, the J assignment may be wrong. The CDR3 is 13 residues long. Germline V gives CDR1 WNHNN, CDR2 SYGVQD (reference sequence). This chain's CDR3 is CASRRRERCEQYF. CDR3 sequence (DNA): TGCGCCAGCAGGAGGCGGGAGAGATGCGAGCAGTACTTC.

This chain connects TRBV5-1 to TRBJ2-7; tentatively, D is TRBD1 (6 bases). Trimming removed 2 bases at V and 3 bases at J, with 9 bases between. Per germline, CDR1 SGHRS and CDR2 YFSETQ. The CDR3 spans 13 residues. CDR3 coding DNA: TGCGCCAGCAGCTTTGGGACAAACTACGAGCAGTACTTC. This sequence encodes CASSFGTNYEQYF.